This T cell receptor beta chain was captured by sequencing in a study of low-dose radiotherapy and immunotherapy resistance in tumors. Across the study: Patients took aspirin (300 mg orally, daily) for four cycles beginning at cycle 1 day 1.

Germline V gene sequence: CDR1 MNHEY, CDR2 SMNVEV (reference sequence). V lost 10 bases and J lost 5, with 21 bases in between. This CDR3 has 15 residues. Ten or more counts support this clonotype. Documented time point: after trial treatment. The treatment was: LDRT plus nivolumab, ipilimumab, low-dose cyclophosphamide and aspirin (RACIN trial). Eligible patients bore advanced solid tumors devoid of tumor-infiltrating lymphocytes. Gene-specific TRAV and TRBV primers were used for first-strand cDNA, covering alpha and beta chains. For amplifying TCRs, the PCR ran for about 19 cycles with Phusion, which was used together with a constant-region primer and the adapter on the V primers. One entry per CDR3 protein, called by TCRdb with MiXCR from the reads. Found here are tens of thousands of distinct CDR3 sequences, around 17% of them singletons; the top ten hold approximately 1.5%.

The sample in question was PBMCs, obtained after low-dose radiotherapy plus immunotherapy. The clonotype was recovered from a male donor with prostate cancer. The chain has TRBV27 and TRBJ2-1; D is unclear. CDR3 protein: CATFPMGPSNNEQFF. DNA for the CDR3: TGTGCCACGTTTCCAATGGGCCCATCAAACAATGAGCAGTTCTTC.